The clone carrying this T cell receptor (beta chain) was counted a few times. No antigen is known for it. Profiling relied on immunoSEQ multiplex PCR, and the TCRdb table lists in-frame clones only, not all of them. The sample includes under 600,000 clones, 70% to 80% of them seen just once. With unsorted samples, genomic DNA was obtained from 75 million to 90 million PBMCs. The data derive from a study of shared clonotypes between healthy human individuals. Study observations and caveats: It was the few donors that limited the genetic and exposure-history diversity represented.

Germline V gene data show CDR1 as SGHNT and CDR2 as YENEEA. CDR3 size: 15 residues. Trimming at V came to 5 bases and at J to 3 bases, leaving 3 bases not matched to a gene. The V gene is TRBV11-3, the J gene TRBJ2-3, with 12 bases identical to TRBD2. Sequenced material: PBMCs. This receptor was taken from a woman aged 40 to 49 in good health. Some clones in this sample may be carry-over from other donors' samples. CDR3 sequence reads: CASSPGLAGTDTQYF. For the CDR3, the DNA is TGTGCCAGCAGCCCCGGACTAGCGGGAACAGATACGCAGTATTTT.